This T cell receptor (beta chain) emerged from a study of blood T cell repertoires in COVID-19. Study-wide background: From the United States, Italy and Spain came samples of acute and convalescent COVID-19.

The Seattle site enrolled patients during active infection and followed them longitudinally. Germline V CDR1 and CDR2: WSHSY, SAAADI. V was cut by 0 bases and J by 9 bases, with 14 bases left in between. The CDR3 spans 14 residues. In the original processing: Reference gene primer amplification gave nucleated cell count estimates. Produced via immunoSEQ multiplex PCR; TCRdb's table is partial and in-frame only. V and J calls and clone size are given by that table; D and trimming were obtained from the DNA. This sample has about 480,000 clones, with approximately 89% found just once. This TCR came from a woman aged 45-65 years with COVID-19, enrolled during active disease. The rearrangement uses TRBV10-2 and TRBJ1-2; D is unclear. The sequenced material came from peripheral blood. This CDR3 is CASSESQRAYRYTF. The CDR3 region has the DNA TGCGCCAGCAGTGAGTCGCAGCGCGCGTATCGCTACACCTTC.